The text below deals with one T cell receptor beta chain. Its antigen is not known. Trimming removed 4 bases at V and 10 bases at J, with 10 bases between. The germline gives CDR1 SGHTA, CDR2 FQGNSA. This CDR3 region has 11 residues. This entry belongs to a study of T cell repertoires in cytomegalovirus infection. The wider study: Researchers turned to recently identified HLA-C-restricted CMV epitopes as well as well-studied HLA-B-restricted ones. Public TCR beta signatures indicated both CMV infection and matching HLA type.

Notes on the study in general: Summed public TCR beta family frequency identified CMV carriers bearing the relevant HLA. Dominating the ex vivo response were TCR beta clonotypes that were CMV-specific and HLA-C-restricted.

TCRdb passed the reads through MiXCR, listing each CDR3 protein once. Of about 920,000 distinct CDR3 sequences listed, under 40% are singletons. The sequencing used cultured CD8+ T cells from PBMCs, collected from culture after CMV antigen stimulation. The chain joins TRBV7-2 to TRBJ1-1, with D maybe TRBD1 (5 bases). The sequence derives from a human donor in good health (CMV status not recorded). Some clones in this sample may be carry-over from other donors' samples. The CDR3 loop reads CASSWGGGAFF. The CDR3 DNA reads TGTGCCAGCAGCTGGGGGGGTGGAGCTTTCTTT.